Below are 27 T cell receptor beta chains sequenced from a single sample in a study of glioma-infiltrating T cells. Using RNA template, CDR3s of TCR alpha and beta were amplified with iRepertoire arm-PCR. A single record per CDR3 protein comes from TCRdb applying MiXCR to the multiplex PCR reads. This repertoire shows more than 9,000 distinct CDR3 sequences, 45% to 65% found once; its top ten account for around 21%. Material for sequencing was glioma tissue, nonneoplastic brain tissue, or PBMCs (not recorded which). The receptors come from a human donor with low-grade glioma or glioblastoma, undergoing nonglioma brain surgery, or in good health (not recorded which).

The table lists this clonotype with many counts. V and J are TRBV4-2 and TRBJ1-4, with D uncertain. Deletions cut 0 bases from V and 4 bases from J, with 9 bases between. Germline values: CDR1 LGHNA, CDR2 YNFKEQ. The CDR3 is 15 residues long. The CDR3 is CASSQEEANNEKLFF. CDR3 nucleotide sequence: TGTGCCAGCAGCCAAGAGGAAGCGAATAATGAAAAACTGTTTTTT.

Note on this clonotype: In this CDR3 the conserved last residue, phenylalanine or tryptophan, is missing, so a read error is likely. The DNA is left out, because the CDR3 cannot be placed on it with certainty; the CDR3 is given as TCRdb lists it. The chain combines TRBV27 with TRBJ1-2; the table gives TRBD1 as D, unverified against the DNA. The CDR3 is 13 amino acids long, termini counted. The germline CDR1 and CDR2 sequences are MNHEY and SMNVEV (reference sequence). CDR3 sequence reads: CASSFQGIGGHTV.

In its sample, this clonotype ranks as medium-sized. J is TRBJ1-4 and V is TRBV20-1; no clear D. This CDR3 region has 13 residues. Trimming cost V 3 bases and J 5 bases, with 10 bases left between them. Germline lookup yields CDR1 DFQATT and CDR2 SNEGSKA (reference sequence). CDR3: CSASPKRNEKLFF. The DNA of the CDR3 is TGCAGTGCTAGTCCAAAAAGAAATGAAAAACTGTTTTTT.

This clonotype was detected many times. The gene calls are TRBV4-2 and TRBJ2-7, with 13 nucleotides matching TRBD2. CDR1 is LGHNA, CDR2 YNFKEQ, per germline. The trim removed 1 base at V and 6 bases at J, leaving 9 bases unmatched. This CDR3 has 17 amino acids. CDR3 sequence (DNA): TGTGCCAGCAGCCAAGGAGCGGGACTAGCGGGATCGGCCGAGCAGTACTTC. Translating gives CASSQGAGLAGSAEQYF.

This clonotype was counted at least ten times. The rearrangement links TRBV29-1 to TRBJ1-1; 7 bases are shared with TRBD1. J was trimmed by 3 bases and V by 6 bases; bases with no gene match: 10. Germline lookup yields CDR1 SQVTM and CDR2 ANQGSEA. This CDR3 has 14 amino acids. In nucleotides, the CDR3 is TGCAGCGTGGCCGAGGGGGCAGGGGACACTGAAGCTTTCTTT. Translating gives CSVAEGAGDTEAFF. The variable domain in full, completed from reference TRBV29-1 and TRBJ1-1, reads SAVISQKPSRDICQRGTSLTIQCQVDSQVTMMFWYRQQPGQSLTLIATANQGSEATYESGFVIDKFPISRPNLTFSTLTVSNMSPEDSSIYLCSVAEGAGDTEAFFGQGTRLTVV.

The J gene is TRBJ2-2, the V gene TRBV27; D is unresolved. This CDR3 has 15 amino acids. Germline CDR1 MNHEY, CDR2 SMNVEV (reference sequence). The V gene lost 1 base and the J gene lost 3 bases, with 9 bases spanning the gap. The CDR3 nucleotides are TGTGCCAGCAGTTTATTAGCAGGAGACACCGGGGAGCTGTTTTTT. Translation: CASSLLAGDTGELFF.

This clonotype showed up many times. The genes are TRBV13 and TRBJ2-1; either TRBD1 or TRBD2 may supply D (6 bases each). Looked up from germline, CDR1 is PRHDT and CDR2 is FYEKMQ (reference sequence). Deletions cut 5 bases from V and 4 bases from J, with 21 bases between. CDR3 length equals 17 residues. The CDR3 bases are TGTGCCAGCAGCAACAAGGGACTCGGAGGGGGGTACAATGAGCAGTTCTTC. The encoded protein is CASSNKGLGGGYNEQFF.

Here the CDR3 reads CASLRRDKYEQYF. The CDR3 DNA reads as TGTGCCAGTTTAAGGCGGGATAAGTACGAGCAGTACTTC. This sequence joins TRBV28 and TRBJ2-7, with D perhaps matching TRBD2 (6 bases). CDR1 is MDHEN, CDR2 SYDVKM, per germline. Trimming removed 9 bases from V and 4 bases from J, with 16 bases in between. This CDR3 contains 13 residues.

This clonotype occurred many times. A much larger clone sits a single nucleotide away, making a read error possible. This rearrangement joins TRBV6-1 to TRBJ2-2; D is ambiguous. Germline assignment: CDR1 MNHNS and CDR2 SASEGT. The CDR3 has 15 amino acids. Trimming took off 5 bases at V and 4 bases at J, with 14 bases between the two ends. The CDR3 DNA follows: TGTGCCAGCAGTCGCCCTCTCGCGACCACCGGGGAGCTGTTTTTT. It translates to CASSRPLATTGELFF.

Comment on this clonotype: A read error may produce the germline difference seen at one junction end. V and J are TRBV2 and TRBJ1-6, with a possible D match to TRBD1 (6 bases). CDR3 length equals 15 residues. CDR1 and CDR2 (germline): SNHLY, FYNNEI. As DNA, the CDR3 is TGTGCCAGCAGTGCCGGACAGTCCCTTAATTCACCCCTCAACTTT. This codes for CASSAGQSLNSPLNF.

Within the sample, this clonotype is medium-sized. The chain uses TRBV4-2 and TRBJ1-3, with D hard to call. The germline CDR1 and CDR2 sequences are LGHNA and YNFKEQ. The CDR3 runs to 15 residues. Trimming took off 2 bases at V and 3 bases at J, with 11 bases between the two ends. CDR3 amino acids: CASSQRREGGNTIYF. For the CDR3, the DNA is TGTGCCAGCAGCCAAAGACGTGAGGGTGGAAACACCATATATTTT.

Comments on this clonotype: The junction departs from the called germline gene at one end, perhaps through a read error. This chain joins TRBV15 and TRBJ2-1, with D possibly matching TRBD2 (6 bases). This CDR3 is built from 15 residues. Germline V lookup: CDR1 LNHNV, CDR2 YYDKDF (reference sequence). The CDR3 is CATSRGVADVDEKFF. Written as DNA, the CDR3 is TGTGCCACCAGCAGGGGAGTAGCGGACGTGGATGAGAAGTTCTTC.

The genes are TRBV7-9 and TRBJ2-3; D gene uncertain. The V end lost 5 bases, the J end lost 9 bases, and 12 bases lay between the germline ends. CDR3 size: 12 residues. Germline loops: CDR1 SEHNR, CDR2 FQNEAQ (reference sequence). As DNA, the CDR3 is TGTGCCAGCAGCATCGACTTTGAGACGCAGTATTTT. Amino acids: CASSIDFETQYF.

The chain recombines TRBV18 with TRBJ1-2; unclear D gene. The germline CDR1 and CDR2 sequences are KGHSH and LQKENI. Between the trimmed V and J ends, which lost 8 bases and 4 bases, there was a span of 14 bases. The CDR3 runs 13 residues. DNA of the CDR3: TGTGCCAGCAAGTCCGACACTGCCTATGGCTACACCTTC. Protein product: CASKSDTAYGYTF.

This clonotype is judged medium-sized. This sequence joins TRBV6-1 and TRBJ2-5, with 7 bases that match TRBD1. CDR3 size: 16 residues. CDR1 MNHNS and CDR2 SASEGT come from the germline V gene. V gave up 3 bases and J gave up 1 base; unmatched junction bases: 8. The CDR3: CASSDHLRQGQETQYF. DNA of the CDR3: TGTGCCAGCAGTGACCACCTCCGACAGGGCCAAGAGACCCAGTACTTC.

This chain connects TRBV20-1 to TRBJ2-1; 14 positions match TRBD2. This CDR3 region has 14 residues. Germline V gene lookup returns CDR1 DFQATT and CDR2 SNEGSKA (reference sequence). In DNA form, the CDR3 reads TGCAGCGGGACTAGCGGGAGAGAAGGGGGGACCCAGTTCTTC. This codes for CSGTSGREGGTQFF.

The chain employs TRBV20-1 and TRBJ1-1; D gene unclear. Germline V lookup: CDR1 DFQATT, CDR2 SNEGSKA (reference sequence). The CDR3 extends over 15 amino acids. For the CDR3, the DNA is TGCAATGCCCATGGTATGGAGGGCGCGGGGACTGAAGCTTTCTTT. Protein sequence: CNAHGMEGAGTEAFF.

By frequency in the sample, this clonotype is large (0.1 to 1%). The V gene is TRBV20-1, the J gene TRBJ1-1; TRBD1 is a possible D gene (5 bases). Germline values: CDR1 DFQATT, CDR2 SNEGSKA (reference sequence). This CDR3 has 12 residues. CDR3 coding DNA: TGCATCGCGGACACGGCGAACACTGAAGCTTTCTTT. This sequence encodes CIADTANTEAFF.

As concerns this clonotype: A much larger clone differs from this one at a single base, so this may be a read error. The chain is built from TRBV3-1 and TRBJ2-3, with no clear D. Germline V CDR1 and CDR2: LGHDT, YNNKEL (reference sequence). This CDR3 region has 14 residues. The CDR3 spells CASSRPGGGDTKYF. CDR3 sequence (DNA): TGTGCCAGCAGCCGCCCGGGCGGTGGGGATACGAAGTATTTT.

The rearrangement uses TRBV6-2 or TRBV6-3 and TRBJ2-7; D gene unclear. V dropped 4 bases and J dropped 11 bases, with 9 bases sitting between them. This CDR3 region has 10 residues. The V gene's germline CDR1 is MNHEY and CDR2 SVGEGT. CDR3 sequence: CASSWPEKYF. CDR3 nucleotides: TGTGCCAGCAGTTGGCCAGAGAAGTACTTC.

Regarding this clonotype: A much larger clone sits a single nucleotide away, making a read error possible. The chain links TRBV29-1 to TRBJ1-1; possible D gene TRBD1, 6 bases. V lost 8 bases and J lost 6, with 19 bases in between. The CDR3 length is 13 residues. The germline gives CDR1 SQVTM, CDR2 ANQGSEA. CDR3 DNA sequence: TGCAGCTCTCGGGGGGCGGCGACCGCTGAAGCTTTCTTT. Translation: CSSRGAATAEAFF.

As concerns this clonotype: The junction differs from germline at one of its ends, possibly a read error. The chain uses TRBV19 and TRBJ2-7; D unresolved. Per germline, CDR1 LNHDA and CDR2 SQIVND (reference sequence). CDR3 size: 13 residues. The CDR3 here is CASSKLHDGEHYF. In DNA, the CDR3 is TGTGCCAGTAGTAAACTCCATGATGGCGAGCATTACTTC.

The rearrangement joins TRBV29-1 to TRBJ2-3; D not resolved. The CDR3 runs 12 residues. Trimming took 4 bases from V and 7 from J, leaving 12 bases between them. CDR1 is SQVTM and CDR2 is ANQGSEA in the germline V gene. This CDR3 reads CSVVSVVYTQYF. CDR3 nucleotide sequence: TGCAGCGTTGTTTCGGTAGTATATACGCAGTATTTT.

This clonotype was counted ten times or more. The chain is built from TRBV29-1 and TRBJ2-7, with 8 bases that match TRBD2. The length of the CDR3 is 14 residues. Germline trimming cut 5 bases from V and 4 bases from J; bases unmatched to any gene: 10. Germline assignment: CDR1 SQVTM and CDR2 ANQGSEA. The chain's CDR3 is CSVSGGTRLYEQYF. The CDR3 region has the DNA TGCAGCGTTTCGGGGGGGACTAGACTATACGAGCAGTACTTC.

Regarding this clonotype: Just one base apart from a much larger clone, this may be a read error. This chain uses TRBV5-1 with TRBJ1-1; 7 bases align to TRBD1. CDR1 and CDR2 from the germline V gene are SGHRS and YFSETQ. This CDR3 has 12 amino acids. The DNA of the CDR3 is TGCGCCCGCAGCCTTAGGGGACAGGAAGCTTTCTTT. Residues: CARSLRGQEAFF.

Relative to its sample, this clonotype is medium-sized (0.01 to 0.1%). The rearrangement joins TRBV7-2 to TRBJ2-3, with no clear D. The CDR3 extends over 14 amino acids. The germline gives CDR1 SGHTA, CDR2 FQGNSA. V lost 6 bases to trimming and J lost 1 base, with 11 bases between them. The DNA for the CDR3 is TGTGCCAGCAGTCAGGAGTCAGGCACAGATACGCAGTATTTT. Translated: CASSQESGTDTQYF.

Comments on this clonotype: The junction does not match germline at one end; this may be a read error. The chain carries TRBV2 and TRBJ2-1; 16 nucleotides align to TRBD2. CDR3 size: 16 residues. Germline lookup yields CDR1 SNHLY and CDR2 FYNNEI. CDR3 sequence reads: CSSSPGLAGGSQDQFF. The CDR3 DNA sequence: TGTTCCAGCAGTCCGGGACTAGCGGGAGGGTCGCAGGACCAGTTCTTC.